The clone carrying this TCR beta chain was seen more than once but under ten times. The sample is drawn from a study of low-dose radiotherapy and immunotherapy resistance in tumors. Study at large: Doses of 0.5 Gy per fraction every 2 weeks, totaling 6.5 Gy, went to Cohort 1. Each patient was administered nivolumab intravenously at 240 mg, which was a flat dose, every two weeks, along with intravenous ipilimumab at 1 mg/kg every six weeks.

Covering alpha and beta chains, TRAV- and TRBV-specific primers were used for the first-strand cDNA. With a constant-region primer and a V-primer adapter, TCRs were subjected to 20 PCR cycles of amplification. A single record per CDR3 protein comes from TCRdb applying MiXCR to the reads. This table holds approximately 89,000 distinct CDR3 sequences, under 20% found once. Time point described: before trial treatment. V gave up 0 bases and J gave up 9 bases; unmatched junction bases: 7. The germline V gene encodes CDR1 LGHDT and CDR2 YNNKEL (reference sequence). CDR3 length: 16 amino acids. This clonotype originated in a male donor with prostate cancer. J is TRBJ2-4 and V is TRBV3-1; 11 bases are shared with TRBD2. This material consisted of PBMCs, taken before treatment. The CDR3 DNA sequence: TGTGCCAGCAGCCAAGATCTGTCTAGCGGGGGGATCATTCAGTACTTC. This codes for CASSQDLSSGGIIQYF.